These T cell receptor beta chains were read from a single sample in a study of control samples from healthy donors and cancer patients. Profiled with immunoSEQ multiplex PCR; TCRdb holds only in-frame clones, not every one. The sample lists about 150,000 clones; around 88% were seen once. Sequencing input: blood. All receptors come from a man aged 18 to 35 in good health. Both conserved end residues are part of each CDR3. D genes are given only for firm matches. Clone size is given for some rows only: seen once, a few or many times, or a class if the clone is expanded.

CDR3aa: CASSKIRGARTGELFF
CDR3nt: TGTGCCAGCAGCAAAATCCGGGGGGCGCGGACCGGGGAGCTGTTTTTT
j_gene: TRBJ2-2
v_gene: TRBV21-1
d_gene: .
abundance: .

CDR3aa: CASRAHREETQYF
CDR3nt: TGTGCCAGTAGAGCCCACAGGGAAGAGACCCAGTACTTC
j_gene: TRBJ2-5
v_gene: TRBV19
d_gene: .
abundance: .

CDR3aa: CASSFDGTSGGQSSYNEQFF
CDR3nt: TGTGCCAGCAGTTTTGATGGGACTAGCGGGGGGCAGAGCTCCTACAATGAGCAGTTCTTC
j_gene: TRBJ2-1
v_gene: TRBV6-2/TRBV6-3
d_gene: TRBD2
abundance: .

CDR3aa: CASSIGGREQYF
CDR3nt: TGTGCCAGCAGTATTGGGGGTAGGGAGCAGTACTTC
j_gene: TRBJ2-7
v_gene: TRBV27
d_gene: .
abundance: .

CDR3aa: CASSSTPRTGGNTIYF
CDR3nt: TGTGCCAGCAGCTCGACTCCGCGGACGGGGGGAAACACCATATATTTT
j_gene: TRBJ1-3
v_gene: TRBV7-2
d_gene: .
abundance: .

CDR3aa: CASSPGRGQNNEQFF
CDR3nt: TGTGCCAGCAGCCCCGGGAGGGGACAGAACAATGAGCAGTTCTTC
j_gene: TRBJ2-1
v_gene: TRBV28
d_gene: .
abundance: .

CDR3aa: CASSPQGDGEAFF
CDR3nt: TGTGCCAGCAGCCCACAGGGAGACGGTGAAGCTTTCTTT
j_gene: TRBJ1-1
v_gene: TRBV7-3
d_gene: .
abundance: .

CDR3aa: CASSPPGRVYNEQFF
CDR3nt: TGTGCCAGCTCACCACCAGGGAGGGTCTACAATGAGCAGTTCTTC
j_gene: TRBJ2-1
v_gene: TRBV18
d_gene: TRBD2
abundance: .

CDR3aa: CASSHGRNTEAFF
CDR3nt: TGTGCCAGCAGCCACGGAAGGAACACTGAAGCTTTCTTT
j_gene: TRBJ1-1
v_gene: TRBV6-2/TRBV6-3
d_gene: .
abundance: once

CDR3aa: CTSSQVARSGNTIYF
CDR3nt: TGCACCAGCAGCCAAGTTGCCCGCTCTGGAAACACCATATATTTT
j_gene: TRBJ1-3
v_gene: TRBV1
d_gene: .
abundance: .

CDR3aa: CASSSRGSNQPQHF
CDR3nt: TGTGCCAGCAGTAGCCGTGGCAGCAATCAGCCCCAGCATTTT
j_gene: TRBJ1-5
v_gene: TRBV27
d_gene: .
abundance: .

CDR3aa: CASSRTSGGGTDTQYF
CDR3nt: TGTGCCAGCAGCCGCACGTCCGGCGGGGGCACAGATACGCAGTATTTT
j_gene: TRBJ2-3
v_gene: TRBV7-2
d_gene: .
abundance: .

CDR3aa: CASDNPSGANVLTF
CDR3nt: TGTGCCAGCGACAACCCCTCTGGGGCCAACGTCCTGACTTTC
j_gene: TRBJ2-6
v_gene: TRBV7-2
d_gene: .
abundance: .

CDR3aa: CASSIQHNQPQHF
CDR3nt: TGTGCCAGTAGTATTCAACACAATCAGCCCCAGCATTTT
j_gene: TRBJ1-5
v_gene: TRBV19
d_gene: .
abundance: .

CDR3aa: CASSLGAGAAEKLFF
CDR3nt: TGTGCCAGCAGCCTCGGGGCGGGGGCTGCTGAAAAACTGTTTTTT
j_gene: TRBJ1-4
v_gene: TRBV5-6
d_gene: .
abundance: .

CDR3aa: CASSFRSEQFF
CDR3nt: TGTGCCAGCAGCTTTCGGAGTGAGCAGTTCTTC
j_gene: TRBJ2-1
v_gene: TRBV5-6
d_gene: .
abundance: .

CDR3aa: CASRYPVGNEQFF
CDR3nt: TGTGCCAGCAGATACCCCGTGGGAAATGAGCAGTTCTTC
j_gene: TRBJ2-1
v_gene: TRBV28
d_gene: .
abundance: .

CDR3aa: CASSLSAGGPYEQYF
CDR3nt: TGTGCCAGCAGTTTATCGGCAGGGGGTCCATACGAGCAGTACTTC
j_gene: TRBJ2-7
v_gene: TRBV27
d_gene: TRBD1
abundance: .

CDR3aa: CASSDGGGNTIYF
CDR3nt: TGTGCCAGCAGCGATGGAGGGGGAAACACCATATATTTT
j_gene: TRBJ1-3
v_gene: TRBV7-6
d_gene: .
abundance: .

CDR3aa: CASSLGTGEAFF
CDR3nt: TGTGCCAGCAGCCTTGGGACAGGTGAAGCTTTCTTT
j_gene: TRBJ1-1
v_gene: TRBV11-2
d_gene: TRBD1
abundance: .

CDR3aa: CASSLDSYYGYTF
CDR3nt: TGTGCCAGCAGCTTGGACTCTTACTATGGCTACACCTTC
j_gene: TRBJ1-2
v_gene: TRBV5-6
d_gene: .
abundance: .

CDR3aa: CASSRTGGYTEAFF
CDR3nt: TGCGCCAGCAGCCGGACAGGGGGCTACACTGAAGCTTTCTTT
j_gene: TRBJ1-1
v_gene: TRBV4-3
d_gene: TRBD1
abundance: .

CDR3aa: CASSEGDPLRAFF
CDR3nt: TGTGCCAGCAGCGAGGGGGACCCCCTGCGGGCTTTCTTT
j_gene: TRBJ1-1
v_gene: TRBV6-4
d_gene: .
abundance: .

CDR3aa: CASRQGSESGANVLTF
CDR3nt: TGTGCCAGCAGGCAGGGGTCAGAGTCTGGGGCCAACGTCCTGACTTTC
j_gene: TRBJ2-6
v_gene: TRBV25-1
d_gene: .
abundance: .

CDR3aa: CASSQSPDTYEQYF
CDR3nt: TGCGCCAGCAGCCAATCCCCAGACACCTACGAGCAGTACTTC
j_gene: TRBJ2-7
v_gene: TRBV4-3
d_gene: .
abundance: .

CDR3aa: CASSSLTATNEKLFF
CDR3nt: TGTGCCAGCAGTTCCTTAACTGCAACTAATGAAAAACTGTTTTTT
j_gene: TRBJ1-4
v_gene: TRBV2
d_gene: .
abundance: .

CDR3aa: CASSLGAPTDTQYF
CDR3nt: TGTGCCAGCAGCTTAGGAGCGCCAACAGATACGCAGTATTTT
j_gene: TRBJ2-3
v_gene: TRBV7-2
d_gene: .
abundance: .

CDR3aa: CASRVPRGGLGDQPQHF
CDR3nt: TGTGCCAGCAGGGTCCCAAGGGGGGGCCTGGGGGATCAGCCCCAGCATTTT
j_gene: TRBJ1-5
v_gene: TRBV28
d_gene: .
abundance: once

CDR3aa: CASPPTPNTEAFF
CDR3nt: TGTGCCAGCCCTCCGACACCTAACACTGAAGCTTTCTTT
j_gene: TRBJ1-1
v_gene: TRBV6-5
d_gene: .
abundance: .

CDR3aa: CASSSRLGRYQETQYF
CDR3nt: TGTGCCAGCAGCTCCAGGTTGGGACGGTACCAAGAGACCCAGTACTTC
j_gene: TRBJ2-5
v_gene: TRBV7-9
d_gene: .
abundance: few

CDR3aa: CATSGGGPGELFF
CDR3nt: TGTGCCACCAGCGGAGGGGGGCCCGGGGAGCTGTTTTTT
j_gene: TRBJ2-2
v_gene: TRBV15
d_gene: .
abundance: .

CDR3aa: CASSHADGATNEKLFF
CDR3nt: TGTGCCAGCAGCCATGCGGACGGCGCAACTAATGAAAAACTGTTTTTT
j_gene: TRBJ1-4
v_gene: TRBV3-1/TRBV3-2
d_gene: .
abundance: .

CDR3aa: CASSVSLSGGSSYNEQFF
CDR3nt: TGTGCCAGCAGCGTATCTCTTTCCGGGGGGAGCTCCTACAATGAGCAGTTCTTC
j_gene: TRBJ2-1
v_gene: TRBV9
d_gene: TRBD2
abundance: once

CDR3aa: CASRGGGGDEQYF
CDR3nt: TGTGCCAGCAGGGGAGGGGGAGGTGACGAGCAGTACTTC
j_gene: TRBJ2-7
v_gene: TRBV7-9
d_gene: .
abundance: .

CDR3aa: CASSPQRGASSYEQYF
CDR3nt: TGTGCCAGCAGCCCTCAGCGGGGGGCGAGCTCCTACGAGCAGTACTTC
j_gene: TRBJ2-7
v_gene: TRBV11-2
d_gene: TRBD2
abundance: .

CDR3aa: CASSLNQEQFF
CDR3nt: TGTGCCAGCAGTTTGAATCAGGAGCAGTTCTTC
j_gene: TRBJ2-1
v_gene: TRBV28
d_gene: .
abundance: .

CDR3aa: CASSRAGTRYNEQFF
CDR3nt: TGTGCCAGCAGTCGCGCCGGGACCAGATACAATGAGCAGTTCTTC
j_gene: TRBJ2-1
v_gene: TRBV28
d_gene: .
abundance: .

CDR3aa: CASSLFPGTSGGDEQFF
CDR3nt: TGTGCCAGCAGTTTATTCCCCGGGACTAGCGGGGGCGATGAGCAGTTCTTC
j_gene: TRBJ2-1
v_gene: TRBV27
d_gene: TRBD2
abundance: .

CDR3aa: CASSLGLVPADTQYF
CDR3nt: TGTGCCAGCAGCTTGGGGCTAGTCCCCGCGGATACGCAGTATTTT
j_gene: TRBJ2-3
v_gene: TRBV5-6
d_gene: .
abundance: .

CDR3aa: CASSYSMGTAPEREQYF
CDR3nt: TGTGCCAGCAGTTACTCGATGGGGACAGCCCCTGAACGGGAGCAGTACTTC
j_gene: TRBJ2-7
v_gene: TRBV6-2/TRBV6-3
d_gene: TRBD1
abundance: .

CDR3aa: CASSPLEGTNTEAFF
CDR3nt: TGCGCCAGCAGCCCGCTGGAGGGCACTAACACTGAAGCTTTCTTT
j_gene: TRBJ1-1
v_gene: TRBV5-1
d_gene: .
abundance: .

CDR3aa: CASSSEQGYEQYF
CDR3nt: TGTGCCAGCAGCTCAGAACAGGGCTACGAGCAGTACTTC
j_gene: TRBJ2-7
v_gene: TRBV7-8
d_gene: .
abundance: .

CDR3aa: CASRGGQGARSPLHF
CDR3nt: TGTGCCAGCAGGGGAGGACAGGGGGCGAGGTCACCCCTCCACTTT
j_gene: TRBJ1-6
v_gene: TRBV6-5
d_gene: TRBD1
abundance: .

CDR3aa: CASSRDGLLESPLHF
CDR3nt: TGTGCCAGCAGCCGAGATGGGCTCCTGGAATCACCCCTCCACTTT
j_gene: TRBJ1-6
v_gene: TRBV7-3
d_gene: .
abundance: .

CDR3aa: CASSQVDNREAGELFF
CDR3nt: TGCGCCAGCAGCCAAGTAGATAACAGGGAGGCCGGGGAGCTGTTTTTT
j_gene: TRBJ2-2
v_gene: TRBV4-1
d_gene: .
abundance: .

CDR3aa: CASSLSRGDIQYF
CDR3nt: TGTGCCAGTAGTCTTTCCCGGGGAGACATTCAGTACTTC
j_gene: TRBJ2-4
v_gene: TRBV19
d_gene: .
abundance: .

CDR3aa: CSVVGQGAYGYTF
CDR3nt: TGCAGCGTAGTGGGACAGGGGGCCTATGGCTACACCTTC
j_gene: TRBJ1-2
v_gene: TRBV29-1
d_gene: TRBD1
abundance: .

CDR3aa: CASSAYTAGEQYF
CDR3nt: TGTGCCAGCAGCGCCTACACAGCCGGCGAGCAGTACTTC
j_gene: TRBJ2-7
v_gene: TRBV3-1/TRBV3-2
d_gene: .
abundance: .

CDR3aa: CASSGGNTQYF
CDR3nt: TGTGCCAGCAGCGGGGGGAATACGCAGTATTTT
j_gene: TRBJ2-3
v_gene: TRBV9
d_gene: .
abundance: .

CDR3aa: CASSSPGQGKTYEQYF
CDR3nt: TGTGCCAGCAGTAGCCCCGGACAGGGGAAGACCTACGAGCAGTACTTC
j_gene: TRBJ2-7
v_gene: TRBV6-2/TRBV6-3
d_gene: TRBD1
abundance: .

CDR3aa: CAWGRDRSRALHF
CDR3nt: TGTGCCTGGGGCCGGGACAGAAGTCGGGCCCTCCACTTT
j_gene: TRBJ1-6
v_gene: TRBV30
d_gene: TRBD1
abundance: .

CDR3aa: CASSKQRDSGNTIYF
CDR3nt: TGTGCCAGCAGCAAACAGAGAGACTCTGGAAACACCATATATTTT
j_gene: TRBJ1-3
v_gene: TRBV6-5
d_gene: .
abundance: .

CDR3aa: CASSLITGTDTQYF
CDR3nt: TGTGCCAGCAGCTTAATTACAGGGACAGATACGCAGTATTTT
j_gene: TRBJ2-3
v_gene: TRBV7-2
d_gene: .
abundance: .

CDR3aa: CASSSGGNGYTF
CDR3nt: TGTGCCAGCAGCTCAGGGGGTAATGGCTACACCTTC
j_gene: TRBJ1-2
v_gene: TRBV3-1/TRBV3-2
d_gene: TRBD1
abundance: .

CDR3aa: CASRLHSSYEQYF
CDR3nt: TGTGCCAGCAGGTTACATTCCTCCTACGAGCAGTACTTC
j_gene: TRBJ2-7
v_gene: TRBV6-5
d_gene: .
abundance: .

CDR3aa: CASSLAQGSNHLYSTDTQYF
CDR3nt: TGTGCCAGCAGCTTAGCCCAGGGGTCAAACCACTTATATAGCACAGATACGCAGTATTTT
j_gene: TRBJ2-3
v_gene: TRBV7-2
d_gene: .
abundance: once

CDR3aa: CASSLFVGAYEQYF
CDR3nt: TGTGCCAGCAGCTTGTTTGTCGGAGCCTACGAGCAGTACTTC
j_gene: TRBJ2-7
v_gene: TRBV5-4
d_gene: .
abundance: .

CDR3aa: CASSREGTRGGTQYF
CDR3nt: TGTGCCAGCAGCCGAGAGGGGACCCGGGGTGGGACCCAGTACTTC
j_gene: TRBJ2-5
v_gene: TRBV7-8
d_gene: .
abundance: .

CDR3aa: CASSLSGQGSREQYF
CDR3nt: TGCGCCAGCAGCTTATCGGGACAGGGGTCTAGGGAGCAGTACTTC
j_gene: TRBJ2-7
v_gene: TRBV5-1
d_gene: TRBD1
abundance: .